Described below is a single TCR beta chain sequence and its context. This specimen belongs to a study of cytomegalovirus exposure and HLA in healthy donors. Looking at the study overall: A preliminary data release comprised roughly 85 million unique TCRs obtained from HLA-typed donors. For the approximately 410 genotyped donors, 75% to 90% fell within the Caucasian-associated ancestry cluster.

Vbeta (60) and Jbeta (13) primers were used in the PCR. This table comes from immunoSEQ multiplex PCR, and its TCRdb copy is limited to in-frame clones, with some not included. The sample lists some 190,000 clones, around four fifths occurring once. Nominally healthy donors were sampled, though unrecorded immune exposures were likely. Germline V gene data show CDR1 as MDHEN and CDR2 as SYDVKM. The CDR3 loop spans 13 amino acids. The V end was cut by 8 bases, the J end by 0 bases, with 10 bases between. The sequence was obtained from a man aged 35 to 55 in good health and CMV-seropositive. This rearrangement joins TRBV28 to TRBJ1-2, with D maybe TRBD1 (6 bases). The specimen was PBMCs. This CDR3 is CASRDTANYGYTF. CDR3 DNA sequence: TGTGCCAGCCGGGACACAGCTAACTATGGCTACACCTTC.